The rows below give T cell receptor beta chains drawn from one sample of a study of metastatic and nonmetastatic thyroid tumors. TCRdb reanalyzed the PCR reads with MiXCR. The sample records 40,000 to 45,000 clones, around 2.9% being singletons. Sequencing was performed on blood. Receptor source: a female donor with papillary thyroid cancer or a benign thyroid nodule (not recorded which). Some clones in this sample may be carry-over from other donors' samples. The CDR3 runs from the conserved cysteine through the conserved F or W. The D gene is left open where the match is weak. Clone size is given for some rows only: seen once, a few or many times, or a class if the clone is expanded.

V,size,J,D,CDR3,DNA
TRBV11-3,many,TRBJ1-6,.,CASSVTGTLDNSPLHF,TGTGCCAGCAGCGTTACCGGAACGCTTGATAATTCACCCCTCCACTTT
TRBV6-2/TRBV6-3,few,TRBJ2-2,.,CASRDGELFF,TGTGCCAGCAGGGACGGGGAGCTGTTTTTT
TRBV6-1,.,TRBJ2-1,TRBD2,CASTNIASGSDQFF,TGTGCCAGCACCAATATTGCTAGCGGCAGTGATCAGTTCTTC
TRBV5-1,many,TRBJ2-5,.,CASSLGVYQETQYF,TGCGCCAGCAGCTTGGGGGTCTACCAAGAGACCCAGTACTTC
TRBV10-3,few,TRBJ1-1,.,CAISESVDNTEAFF,TGTGCCATCAGTGAGTCGGTGGACAACACTGAAGCTTTCTTT
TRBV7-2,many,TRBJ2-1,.,CASSPTGVPYNEQFF,TGTGCCAGCAGCCCCACTGGGGTTCCATACAATGAGCAGTTCTTC
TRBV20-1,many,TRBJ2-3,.,CSASASGVERHF,TGCAGTGCTAGTGCCTCAGGGGTAGAGAGGCATTTT
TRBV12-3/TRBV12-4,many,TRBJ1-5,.,CASSFNRNQPQHF,TGTGCCAGCAGTTTCAATCGGAATCAGCCCCAGCATTTT
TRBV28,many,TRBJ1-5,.,CASKNQKGGSINQPQHF,TGTGCCAGCAAGAATCAGAAGGGAGGGTCTATCAATCAGCCCCAGCATTTT
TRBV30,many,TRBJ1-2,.,CAYSRDRSYGYTF,TGTGCCTACAGTAGAGACAGGTCCTATGGCTACACCTTC
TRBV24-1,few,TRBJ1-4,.,CATSRGADEKLFF,TGTGCCACCAGCCGGGGGGCGGATGAAAAACTGTTTTTT
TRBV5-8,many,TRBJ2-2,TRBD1,CASSLLGQGAGELFF,TGTGCCAGCAGCTTGTTGGGACAGGGGGCTGGGGAGCTGTTTTTT
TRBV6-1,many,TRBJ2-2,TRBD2,CASRGLAGGPGELFF,TGTGCCAGCCGGGGACTAGCGGGAGGGCCCGGGGAGCTGTTTTTT
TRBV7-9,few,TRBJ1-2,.,CASSLADGLIGGYTF,TGTGCCAGCAGCTTAGCGGACGGATTGATCGGGGGCTACACCTTC
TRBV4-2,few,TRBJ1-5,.,CASSQDLWGRNQPQHF,TGTGCCAGCAGCCAAGATCTATGGGGGCGGAATCAGCCCCAGCATTTT
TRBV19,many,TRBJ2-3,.,CASSVKLRDTQYF,TGTGCCAGTAGCGTCAAGTTAAGAGATACGCAGTATTTT
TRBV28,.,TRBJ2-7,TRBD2,CASSRISGSLVEQYF,TGTGCCAGCAGCCGGATTAGCGGGAGCTTAGTCGAGCAGTACTTC
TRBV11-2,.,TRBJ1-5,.,CASSLDMTQPQHF,TGTGCCAGCAGCTTAGATATGACTCAGCCCCAGCATTTT
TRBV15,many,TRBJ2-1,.,CATSRVRTGYGEQFF,TGTGCCACCAGCAGAGTGCGGACTGGGTATGGGGAGCAGTTCTTC
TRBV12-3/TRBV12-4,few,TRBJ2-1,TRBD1,CASSLMGTGKIGEQFF,TGTGCCAGCAGTTTAATGGGGACAGGGAAAATAGGTGAGCAGTTCTTC
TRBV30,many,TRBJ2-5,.,CALLFAETQYF,TGTGCCCTCCTTTTTGCAGAGACCCAGTACTTC
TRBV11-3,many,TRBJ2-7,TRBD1,CASSRKDRGGEQYF,TGTGCCAGCAGCCGGAAGGACAGGGGCGGAGAGCAGTACTTC
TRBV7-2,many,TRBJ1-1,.,CASSLSQNTEAFF,TGTGCCAGCAGCTTGTCGCAGAACACTGAAGCTTTCTTT
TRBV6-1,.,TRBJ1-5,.,CASGEGFQPQHF,TGTGCCAGCGGGGAGGGGTTCCAGCCCCAGCATTTT
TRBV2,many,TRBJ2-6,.,CASRGTATGANVLTF,TGTGCCAGCAGAGGGACGGCGACTGGGGCCAACGTCCTGACTTTC
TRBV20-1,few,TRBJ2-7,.,CSARDRDSGKEQYF,TGCAGTGCTAGAGATCGCGATAGTGGGAAGGAGCAGTACTTC
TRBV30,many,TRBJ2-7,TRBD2,CACHGEGPYEQYF,TGTGCCTGCCACGGGGAGGGGCCCTACGAGCAGTACTTC
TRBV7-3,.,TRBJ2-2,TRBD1,CASNPPGQGRTGELFF,TGTGCCAGCAACCCACCGGGACAGGGGCGGACCGGGGAGCTGTTTTTT
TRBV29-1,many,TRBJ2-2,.,CSVDQGNGELFF,TGCAGCGTTGACCAGGGGAACGGGGAGCTGTTTTTT
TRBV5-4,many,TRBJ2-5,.,CASSFTSVLGGTQYF,TGTGCCAGCAGCTTTACTAGCGTTCTAGGGGGGACCCAGTACTTC
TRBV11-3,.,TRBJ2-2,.,CASRVGTARGVELFF,TGTGCCAGCAGGGTCGGAACGGCGCGGGGCGTGGAGCTGTTTTTT
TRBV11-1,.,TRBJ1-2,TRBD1,CASSLGGQGSGYTF,TGTGCCAGCAGCTTAGGTGGACAGGGGAGTGGCTACACCTTC
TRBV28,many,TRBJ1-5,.,CASSWGNNQPQHF,TGTGCCAGCAGTTGGGGCAACAATCAGCCCCAGCATTTT